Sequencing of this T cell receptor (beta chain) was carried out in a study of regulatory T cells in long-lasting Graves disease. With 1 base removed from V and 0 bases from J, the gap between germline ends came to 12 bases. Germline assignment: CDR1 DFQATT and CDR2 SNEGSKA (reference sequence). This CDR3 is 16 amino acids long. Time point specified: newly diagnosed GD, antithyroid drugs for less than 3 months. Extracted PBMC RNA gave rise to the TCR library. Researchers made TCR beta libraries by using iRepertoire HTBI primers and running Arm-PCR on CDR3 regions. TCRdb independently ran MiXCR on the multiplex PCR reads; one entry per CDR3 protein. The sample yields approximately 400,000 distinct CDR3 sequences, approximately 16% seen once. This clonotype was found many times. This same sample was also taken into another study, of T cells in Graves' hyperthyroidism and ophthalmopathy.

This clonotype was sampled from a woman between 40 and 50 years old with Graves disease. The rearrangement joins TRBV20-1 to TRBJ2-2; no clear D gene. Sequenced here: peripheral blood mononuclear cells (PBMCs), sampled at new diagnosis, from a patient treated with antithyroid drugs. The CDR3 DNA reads TGCAGTGCTAGAGCTGGAATTTCCACGAACACCGGGGAGCTGTTTTTT. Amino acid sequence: CSARAGISTNTGELFF.